Here is one TCR beta chain with its context. Its matching antigen is unknown. The data were taken from a study of cytotoxic CD8 clonotypes in ibrutinib-treated CLL. Study background: When averaged across all of the samples, the counts came to approximately 280,000 productive templates and about 95,000 productive rearrangements. Study results and caveats: Few clonotypes were public, and these shrank or held steady under treatment.

The germline V gene has CDR1 SGHRS and CDR2 YFSETQ. Deletions cut 5 bases from V and 4 bases from J, with 13 bases between. The CDR3 runs 13 residues. Generated by immunoSEQ multiplex PCR, the TCRdb table keeps only in-frame clones and is missing some. The top ten hold more than 35% of the sample, which has approximately 100,000 clones, approximately 58% seen once. The rearrangement links TRBV5-1 to TRBJ2-7; D is perhaps TRBD1 (6 bases). The sequencing here drew on PBMCs, taken after 24 months of ibrutinib treatment. The source is a human donor with chronic lymphocytic leukemia. The CDR3 spells CASSRGTGYEQYF. DNA for the CDR3: TGCGCCAGCAGTCGGGGAACAGGGTACGAGCAGTACTTC.